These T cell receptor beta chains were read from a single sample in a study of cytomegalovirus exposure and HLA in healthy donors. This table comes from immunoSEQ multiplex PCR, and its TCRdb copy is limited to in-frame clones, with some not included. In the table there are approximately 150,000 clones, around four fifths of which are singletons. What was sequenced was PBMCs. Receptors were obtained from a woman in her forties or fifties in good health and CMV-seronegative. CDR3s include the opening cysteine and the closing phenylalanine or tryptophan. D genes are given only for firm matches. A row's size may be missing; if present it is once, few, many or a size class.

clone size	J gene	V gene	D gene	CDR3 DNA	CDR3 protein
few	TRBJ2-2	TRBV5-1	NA	TGCGCCAGCAGCTTGGCCTGGGCAGGGCAACTCGGGGAGCTGTTTTTT	CASSLAWAGQLGELFF
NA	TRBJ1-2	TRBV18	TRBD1	TGTGCCAGCTCACTAAGCCGGGACAGGGGGCTGGGCTATGGCTACACCTTC	CASSLSRDRGLGYGYTF
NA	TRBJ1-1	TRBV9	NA	TGTGCCAGCAGCCCACTGGGGGGGGCAGCTAACACTGAAGCTTTCTTT	CASSPLGGAANTEAFF
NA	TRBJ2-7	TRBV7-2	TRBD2	TGTGCCAGCAGCTTCACTAGCGGGGGATACGAGCAGTACTTC	CASSFTSGGYEQYF
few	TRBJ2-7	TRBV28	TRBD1	TGTGCCAGCAGTAGACAGGGGCCTTCCTACGAGCAGTACTTC	CASSRQGPSYEQYF
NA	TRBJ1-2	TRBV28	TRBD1	TGTGCCAGCAGTCGACAGGGAGCTAACTATGGCTACACCTTC	CASSRQGANYGYTF
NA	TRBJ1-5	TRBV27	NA	TGTGCCAGCAGTTTTGTCAGGAATAGCAATCAGCCCCAGCATTTT	CASSFVRNSNQPQHF
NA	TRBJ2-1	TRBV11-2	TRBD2	TGTGCCAGCAGCTCCGGGACTAGCTCCGGTGAGCAGTTCTTC	CASSSGTSSGEQFF
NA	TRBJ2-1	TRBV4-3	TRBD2	TGCGCCAGCAGCCAAGAGAGTTTCGGTAGGAGCGGGGGGGACTCCTACAATGAGCAGTTCTTC	CASSQESFGRSGGDSYNEQFF
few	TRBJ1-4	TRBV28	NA	TGTGCCAGCAGTTTAAGTCAGGGGATGGGTAAACTGTTTTTT	CASSLSQGMGKLFF
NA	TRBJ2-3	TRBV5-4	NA	TGTGCCAGCAGCCCCTTTAGAGATACGCAGTATTTT	CASSPFRDTQYF
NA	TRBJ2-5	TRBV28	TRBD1	TGTGCCAGCAGTAGATACAGGGGAGAGACCCAGTACTTC	CASSRYRGETQYF
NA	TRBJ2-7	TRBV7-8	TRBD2	TGTGCCAGCAGCACCGGACTAGCGGGGGGCTACGAGCAGTACTTC	CASSTGLAGGYEQYF
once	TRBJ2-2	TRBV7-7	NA	TGTGCTAGCAGCCCCAGGGGGGATTCGAACACCGGGGAGCTGTTTTTT	CASSPRGDSNTGELFF
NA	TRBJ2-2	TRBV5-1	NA	TGCGCCAGCAGCTACCCCAGGGGTGGCGGGGAGCTGTTTTTT	CASSYPRGGGELFF
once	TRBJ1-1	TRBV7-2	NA	TGTGCCAGCAGTTCACAGGTTATGAACACTGAAGCTTTCTTT	CASSSQVMNTEAFF
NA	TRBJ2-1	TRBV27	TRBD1	TGTGCCAGCAGTGAGACAGGGCTTTTGTTTAATGAGCAGTTCTTC	CASSETGLLFNEQFF
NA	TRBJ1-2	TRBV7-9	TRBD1	TGTGCCAGCAGCCTAGGGACAGGGCGGGGACTTAACTATGGCTACACCTTC	CASSLGTGRGLNYGYTF
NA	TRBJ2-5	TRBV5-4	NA	TGTGCCAGCAGCTTCGGAGGGGTGCAAGAGACCCAGTACTTC	CASSFGGVQETQYF
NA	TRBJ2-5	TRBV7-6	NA	TGTGCCAGCAGCTTAGAGTGGGCCCTCCAAGAGACCCAGTACTTC	CASSLEWALQETQYF
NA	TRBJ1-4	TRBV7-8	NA	TGTGCCAGCAGCTTTGGGAGCCCCGCAACTAATGAAAAACTGTTTTTT	CASSFGSPATNEKLFF
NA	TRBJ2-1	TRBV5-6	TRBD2	TGTGCCAGCAGCTCTTGGGCGACTAGCGGAATCTACAATGAGCAGTTCTTC	CASSSWATSGIYNEQFF
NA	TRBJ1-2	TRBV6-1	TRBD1	TGTGCCAGCAGTGTGCAGGGGGCGGACTATGGCTACACCTTC	CASSVQGADYGYTF
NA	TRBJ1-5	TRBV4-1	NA	TGCGCCAGCAGCCGCCTTCAGGGAAAGTATAGCAATCAGCCCCAGCATTTT	CASSRLQGKYSNQPQHF
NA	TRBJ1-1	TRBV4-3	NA	TGCGCCAGCAGCCAAGAGGCGGGAGTGAACACTGAAGCTTTCTTT	CASSQEAGVNTEAFF
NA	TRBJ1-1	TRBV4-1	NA	TGCGCCAGCAGCCTCCCAGGGGCGGGCGTGAACACTGAAGCTTTCTTT	CASSLPGAGVNTEAFF
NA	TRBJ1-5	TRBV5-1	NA	TGCGCCAGCAGCTTTCGGGGGGCGCTTAGGAATCAGCCCCAGCATTTT	CASSFRGALRNQPQHF
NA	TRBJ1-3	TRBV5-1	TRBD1	TGCGCCAGCAGCTTGGCAGGACAGGGAAGGAACACCATATATTTT	CASSLAGQGRNTIYF
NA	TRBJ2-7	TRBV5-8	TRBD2	TGTGCCAGCAGCTTAGGACTAGCGGGGACTGACTACGAGCAGTACTTC	CASSLGLAGTDYEQYF
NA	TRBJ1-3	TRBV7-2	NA	TGTGCCAGCAGCTTAACGGGGGGATCTGGAAACACCATATATTTT	CASSLTGGSGNTIYF
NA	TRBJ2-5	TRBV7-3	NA	TGTGCCAGCAGCCCGACTAGTTCAGAGACCCAGTACTTC	CASSPTSSETQYF
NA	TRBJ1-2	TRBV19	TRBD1	TGTGCCAGTCTATGGTTAGACAGGGGAGGTGGCTACACCTTC	CASLWLDRGGGYTF
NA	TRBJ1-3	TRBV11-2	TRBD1	TGTGCCAGCAGCCAGACAGGGTCCGGAAACACCATATATTTT	CASSQTGSGNTIYF
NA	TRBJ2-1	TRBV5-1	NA	TGCGCCAGCAGCTTGGGCCTCCGGGGGACAGACCCCTACAATGAGCAGTTCTTC	CASSLGLRGTDPYNEQFF
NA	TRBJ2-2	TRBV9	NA	TGTGCCAGCAGCGTAGTCGGGGGGCGAGGCACCGGGGAGCTGTTTTTT	CASSVVGGRGTGELFF
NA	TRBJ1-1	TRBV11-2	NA	TGTGCCAGCAGCCCAAGCCAGGCATACCAAGCTTTCTTT	CASSPSQAYQAFF
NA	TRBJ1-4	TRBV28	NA	TGTGCCAGCAGTTCAACCCACCGGACAGCACCTAATGAAAAACTGTTTTTT	CASSSTHRTAPNEKLFF
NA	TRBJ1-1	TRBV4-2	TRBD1	TGTGCCAGCAGCCCTTTATACGACAGGGGAAGAGGTGAAGCTTTCTTT	CASSPLYDRGRGEAFF
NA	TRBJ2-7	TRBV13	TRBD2	TGTGCCAGCAGCTTAAAAGCCGCGACTAGCAGCTACGAGCAGTACTTC	CASSLKAATSSYEQYF
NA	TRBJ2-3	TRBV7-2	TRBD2	TGTGCCAGCAGCACACTAGCGGGAGACACAGATACGCAGTATTTT	CASSTLAGDTDTQYF
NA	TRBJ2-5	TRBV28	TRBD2	TGTGCCAGCAGTATCCCGACTAGCGGGAGTAGAGAGACCCAGTACTTC	CASSIPTSGSRETQYF
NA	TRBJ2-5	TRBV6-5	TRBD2	TGTGCCAGCAGTCCTCTCGGGGGGGACGCGGAGACCCAGTACTTC	CASSPLGGDAETQYF
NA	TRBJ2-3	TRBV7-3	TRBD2	TGTGCCAGCAGCTTAATAGCGGGAGTGGGAGATACGCAGTATTTT	CASSLIAGVGDTQYF
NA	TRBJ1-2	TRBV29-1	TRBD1	TGCAGCGTTCTCCGCGACAGGGACGATGGCTACACCTTC	CSVLRDRDDGYTF
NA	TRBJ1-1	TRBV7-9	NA	TGTGCCAGCAGCTTTCGATCCATCGCAGGGAACACTGAAGCTTTCTTT	CASSFRSIAGNTEAFF
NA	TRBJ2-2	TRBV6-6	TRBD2	TGTGCCAGCAGTTATATATTGGGAGGGACCGGGGAGCTGTTTTTT	CASSYILGGTGELFF
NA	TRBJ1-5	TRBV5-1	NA	TGCGCCAGCAGTTTGTCAGGGCCGGATCAGCCCCAGCATTTT	CASSLSGPDQPQHF
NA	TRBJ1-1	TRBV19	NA	TGTGCCAGTAGTGACGGACAGATGAACACTGAAGCTTTCTTT	CASSDGQMNTEAFF
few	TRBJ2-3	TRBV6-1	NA	TGTGCCAGCAGTGAAGCGGTAGAGGCGGGTACGCAGTATTTT	CASSEAVEAGTQYF
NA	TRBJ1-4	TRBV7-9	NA	TGTGCCAGCAGCTTATTAAGCGGTGGAAATGAAAAACTGTTTTTT	CASSLLSGGNEKLFF
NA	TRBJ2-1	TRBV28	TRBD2	TGTGCCAGCTGGGGGACTAGCGGGAGGACAGGATTTTACAATGAGCAGTTCTTC	CASWGTSGRTGFYNEQFF
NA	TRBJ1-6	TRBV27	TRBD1	TGTGCCAGCAGTAGGGGACGATACCGGGACAGGGATGTGACACCCCTCCACTTT	CASSRGRYRDRDVTPLHF
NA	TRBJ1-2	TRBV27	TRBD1	TGTGCCAGCAGGTCCCGGGACAGCTATGGCTACACCTTC	CASRSRDSYGYTF
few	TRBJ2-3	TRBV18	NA	TGTGCCAGCTCACCCAAAAATAGTCCCACAGATACGCAGTATTTT	CASSPKNSPTDTQYF
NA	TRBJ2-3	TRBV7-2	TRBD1	TGTGCCAGCAGCGGGGACAGACCGGGGCCCACAGATACGCAGTATTTT	CASSGDRPGPTDTQYF
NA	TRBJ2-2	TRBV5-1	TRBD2	TGCGCCAGTTCCTTAAGGAGCGGGGGCGCGAACACCGGGGAGCTGTTTTTT	CASSLRSGGANTGELFF
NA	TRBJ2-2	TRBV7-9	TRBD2	TGTGCCAGCAGCGTACCGGGACTAGCTAACGCCGGGGAGCTGTTTTTT	CASSVPGLANAGELFF
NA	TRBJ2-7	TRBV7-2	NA	TGTGCCAGCAGCTTAGGCAGAAACTACGAGCAGTACTTC	CASSLGRNYEQYF
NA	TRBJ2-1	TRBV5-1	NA	TGCGCCAGCAGCCCCCCCACCCTGAGCTCCTACAATGAGCAGTTCTTC	CASSPPTLSSYNEQFF